This TCR beta chain originates from a study of radiotherapy plus CTLA-4 blockade in lung cancer. At the level of the study: Disease control was achieved by approximately 32% of patients, and objective responses by about 19%.

Study outcomes and limitations: It was early blood T cell clone dynamics, with interferon-beta, that reportedly best predicted response. TCR clones of tumor origin grew in blood after radiotherapy plus ipilimumab.

Enrolled patients, whose metastatic non-small-cell lung cancer was chemo-refractory, received focal radiation plus CTLA-4 blockade with ipilimumab. Using immunoSEQ multiplex PCR, the repertoire was profiled, and TCRdb retains in-frame clones only, with some absent. This table has 65,000 to 85,000 clones, approximately 79% appearing once. The CDR3 is 14 amino acids. Trimming took 7 bases from V and 7 from J, leaving 17 bases between them. Germline CDR1 reads WSHSY; CDR2 reads SAAADI. Turning to this clone: Antigen: not known.

The input for sequencing was peripheral blood, taken from a patient treated with radiotherapy plus ipilimumab. V is TRBV10-2 and J is TRBJ2-1, with D maybe TRBD2 (5 bases). This TCR was recovered from a human donor with non-small cell lung cancer whose response to radiotherapy plus ipilimumab could not be evaluated. Some clones in this sample may be carry-over from other donors' samples. The CDR3 is CASTSTQLANEQFF. CDR3 bases: TGCGCCAGCACTTCGACCCAGCTAGCAAATGAGCAGTTCTTC.